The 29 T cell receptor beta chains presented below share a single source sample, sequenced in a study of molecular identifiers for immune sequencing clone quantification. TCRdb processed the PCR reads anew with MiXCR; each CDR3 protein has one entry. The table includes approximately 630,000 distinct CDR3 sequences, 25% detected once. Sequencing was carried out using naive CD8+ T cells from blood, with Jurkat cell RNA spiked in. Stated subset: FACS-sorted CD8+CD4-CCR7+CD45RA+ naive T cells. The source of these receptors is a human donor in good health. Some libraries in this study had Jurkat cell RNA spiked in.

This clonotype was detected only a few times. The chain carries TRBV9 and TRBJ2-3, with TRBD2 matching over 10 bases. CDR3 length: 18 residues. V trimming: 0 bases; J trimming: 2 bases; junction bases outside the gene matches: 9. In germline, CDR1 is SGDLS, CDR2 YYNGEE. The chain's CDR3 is CASSVEDSGGIHTDTQYF. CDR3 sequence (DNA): TGTGCCAGCAGCGTAGAGGATAGCGGGGGGATACACACAGATACGCAGTATTTT.

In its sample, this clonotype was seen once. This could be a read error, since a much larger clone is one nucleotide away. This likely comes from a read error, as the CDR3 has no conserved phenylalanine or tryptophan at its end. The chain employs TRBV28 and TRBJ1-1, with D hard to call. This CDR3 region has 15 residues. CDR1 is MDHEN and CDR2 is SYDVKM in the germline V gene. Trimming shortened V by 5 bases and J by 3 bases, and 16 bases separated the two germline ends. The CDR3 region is CASSPLLLGDTEAFL. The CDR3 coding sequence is TGTGCCAGCAGTCCCCTCCTCCTCGGAGACACTGAAGCTTTCCTT.

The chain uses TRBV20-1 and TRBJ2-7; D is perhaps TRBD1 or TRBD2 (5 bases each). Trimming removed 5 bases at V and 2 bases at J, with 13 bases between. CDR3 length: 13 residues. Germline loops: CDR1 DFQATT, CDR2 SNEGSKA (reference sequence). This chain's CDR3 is CSARGAETYEQYF. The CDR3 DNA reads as TGCAGTGCTCGAGGGGCAGAGACCTACGAGCAGTACTTC.

The CDR3 is CARRQEARPAAFF. In DNA form, the CDR3 reads TGCGCCCGCCGCCAAGAGGCCCGGCCTGCCGCTTTCTTT. The V gene is TRBV4-3, the J gene TRBJ1-1; D is unresolved. The germline CDR1 and CDR2 sequences are LGHNA and YSLEER. The CDR3 spans 13 residues. Trimming removed 11 bases at V and 11 bases at J, with 24 bases between.

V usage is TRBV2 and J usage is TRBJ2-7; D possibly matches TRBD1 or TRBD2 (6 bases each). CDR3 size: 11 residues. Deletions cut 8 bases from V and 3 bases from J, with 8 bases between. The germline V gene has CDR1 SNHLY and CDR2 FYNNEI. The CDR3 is CASGGHYEQYF. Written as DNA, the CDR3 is TGTGCCAGCGGGGGGCACTACGAGCAGTACTTC.

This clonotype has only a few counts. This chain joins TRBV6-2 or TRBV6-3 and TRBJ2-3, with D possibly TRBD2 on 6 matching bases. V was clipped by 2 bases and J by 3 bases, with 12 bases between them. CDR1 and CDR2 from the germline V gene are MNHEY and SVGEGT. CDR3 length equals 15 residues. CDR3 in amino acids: CASSYRVAGTDTQYF. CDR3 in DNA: TGTGCCAGCAGTTACAGGGTTGCGGGGACAGATACGCAGTATTTT.

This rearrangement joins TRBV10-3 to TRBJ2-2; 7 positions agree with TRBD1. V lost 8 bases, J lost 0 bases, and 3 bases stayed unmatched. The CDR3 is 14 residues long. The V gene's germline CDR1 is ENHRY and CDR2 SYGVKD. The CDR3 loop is CAIWDRSNTGELFF. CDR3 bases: TGTGCCATCTGGGACAGATCGAACACCGGGGAGCTGTTTTTT.

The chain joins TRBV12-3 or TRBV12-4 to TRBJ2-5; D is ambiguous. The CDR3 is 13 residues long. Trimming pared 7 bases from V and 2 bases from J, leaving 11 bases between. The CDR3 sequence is CASKVGDQETQYF. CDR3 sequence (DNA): TGTGCCAGCAAAGTAGGAGATCAAGAGACCCAGTACTTC.

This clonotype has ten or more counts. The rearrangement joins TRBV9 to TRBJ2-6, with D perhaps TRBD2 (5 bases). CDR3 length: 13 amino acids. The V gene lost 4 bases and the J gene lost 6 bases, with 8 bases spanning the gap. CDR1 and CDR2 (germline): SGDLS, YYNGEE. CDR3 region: CASSPRAANVLTF. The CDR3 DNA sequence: TGTGCCAGCAGCCCGAGGGCGGCCAACGTCCTGACTTTC.

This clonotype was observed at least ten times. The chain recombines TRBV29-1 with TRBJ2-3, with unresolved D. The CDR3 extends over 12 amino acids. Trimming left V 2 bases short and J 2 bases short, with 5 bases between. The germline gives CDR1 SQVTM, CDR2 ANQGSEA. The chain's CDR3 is CSVELITDTQYF. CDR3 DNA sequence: TGCAGCGTTGAACTAATCACAGATACGCAGTATTTT.

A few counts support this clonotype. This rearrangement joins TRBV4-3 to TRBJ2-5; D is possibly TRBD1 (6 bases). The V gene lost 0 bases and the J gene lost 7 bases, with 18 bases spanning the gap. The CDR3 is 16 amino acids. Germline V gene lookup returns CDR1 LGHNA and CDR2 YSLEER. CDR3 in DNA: TGCGCCAGCAGCCAAGATGGAGCAGGGGATAAAGGGACCCAGTACTTC. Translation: CASSQDGAGDKGTQYF.

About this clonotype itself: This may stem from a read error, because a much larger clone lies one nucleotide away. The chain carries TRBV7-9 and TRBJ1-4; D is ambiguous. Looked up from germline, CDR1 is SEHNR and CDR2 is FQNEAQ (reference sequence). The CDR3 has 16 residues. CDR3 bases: TGTGCCAGCAGCTATCCAGTAGGCGGTTTTAATGAAAAACTGGTTTTT. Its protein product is CASSYPVGGFNEKLVF.

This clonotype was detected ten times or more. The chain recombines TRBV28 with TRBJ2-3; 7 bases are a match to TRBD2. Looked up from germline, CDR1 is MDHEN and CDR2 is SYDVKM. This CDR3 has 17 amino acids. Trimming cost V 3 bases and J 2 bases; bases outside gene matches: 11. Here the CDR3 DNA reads TGTGCCAGCAGTTTGCGCGGGGAGGGACCCCACACAGATACGCAGTATTTT. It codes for CASSLRGEGPHTDTQYF.

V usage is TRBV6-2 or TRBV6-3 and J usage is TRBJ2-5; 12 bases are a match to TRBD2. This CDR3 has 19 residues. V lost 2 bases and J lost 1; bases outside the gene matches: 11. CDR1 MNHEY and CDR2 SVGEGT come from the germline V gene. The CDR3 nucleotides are TGTGCCAGCAGTTACCATCGGGGTACTAGCGGGAGGACCCAAGAGACCCAGTACTTC. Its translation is CASSYHRGTSGRTQETQYF.

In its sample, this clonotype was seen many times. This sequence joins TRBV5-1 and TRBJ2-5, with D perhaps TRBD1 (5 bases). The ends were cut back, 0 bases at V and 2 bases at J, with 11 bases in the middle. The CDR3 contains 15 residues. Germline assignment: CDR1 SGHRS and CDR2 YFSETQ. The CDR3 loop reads CASSLGAGFQETQYF. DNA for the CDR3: TGCGCCAGCAGCTTGGGAGCAGGGTTTCAAGAGACCCAGTACTTC.

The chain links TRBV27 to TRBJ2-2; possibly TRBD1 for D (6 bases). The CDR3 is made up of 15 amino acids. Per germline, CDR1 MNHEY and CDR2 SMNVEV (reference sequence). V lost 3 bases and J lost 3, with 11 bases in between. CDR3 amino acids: CASSFGTTHTGELFF. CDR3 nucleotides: TGTGCCAGCAGTTTTGGGACAACCCACACCGGGGAGCTGTTTTTT.

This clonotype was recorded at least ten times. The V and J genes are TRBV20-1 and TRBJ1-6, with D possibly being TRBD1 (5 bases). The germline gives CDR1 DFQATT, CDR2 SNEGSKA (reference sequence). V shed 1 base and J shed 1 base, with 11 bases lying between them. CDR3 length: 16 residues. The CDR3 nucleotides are TGCAGTGCTAGAGTTAGGGGTACTTCCTATAATTCACCCCTCCACTTT. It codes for CSARVRGTSYNSPLHF.

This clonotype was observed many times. CDR3 DNA sequence: TGTGCCAGCACTCACACCGTGGGACAAGCCGACCGGAGCAATCAGCCCCAGCATTTT. It encodes CASTHTVGQADRSNQPQHF. V gene TRBV7-8 combines with J gene TRBJ1-5; possible D gene TRBD1, 6 bases. The CDR3 is 19 residues long. V shed 7 bases and J shed 1 base, with 26 bases lying between them. Germline V lookup: CDR1 SGHVS, CDR2 FQNEAQ.

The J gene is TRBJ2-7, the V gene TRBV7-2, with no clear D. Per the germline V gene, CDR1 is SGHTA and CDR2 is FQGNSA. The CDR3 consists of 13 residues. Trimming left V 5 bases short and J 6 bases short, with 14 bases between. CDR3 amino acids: CASSPEVGLEQYF. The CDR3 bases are TGTGCCAGCAGCCCCGAAGTGGGTCTCGAGCAGTACTTC.

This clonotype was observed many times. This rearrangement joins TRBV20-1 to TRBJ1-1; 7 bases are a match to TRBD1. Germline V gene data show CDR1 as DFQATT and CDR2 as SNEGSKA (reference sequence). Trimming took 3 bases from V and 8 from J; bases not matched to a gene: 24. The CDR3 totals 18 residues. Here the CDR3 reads CSARTPLTGPLVIGEAFF. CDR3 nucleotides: TGCAGTGCTAGGACCCCCTTGACAGGGCCGCTCGTGATTGGGGAAGCTTTCTTT.

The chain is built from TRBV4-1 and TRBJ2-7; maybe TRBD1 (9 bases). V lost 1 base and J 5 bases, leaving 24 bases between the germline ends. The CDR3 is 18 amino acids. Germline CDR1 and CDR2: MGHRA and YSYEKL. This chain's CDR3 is CASSQGGLAGQGSNEQYF. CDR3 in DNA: TGCGCCAGCAGCCAAGGGGGGTTAGCGGGACAGGGATCCAACGAGCAGTACTTC.

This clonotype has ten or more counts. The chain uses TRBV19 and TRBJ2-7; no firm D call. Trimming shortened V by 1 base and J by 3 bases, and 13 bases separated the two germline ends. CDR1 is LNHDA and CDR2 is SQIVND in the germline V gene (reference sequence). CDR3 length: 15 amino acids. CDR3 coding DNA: TGTGCCAGTAGTATAGGATTCGGCGGCGGCTACGAGCAGTACTTC. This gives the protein CASSIGFGGGYEQYF.

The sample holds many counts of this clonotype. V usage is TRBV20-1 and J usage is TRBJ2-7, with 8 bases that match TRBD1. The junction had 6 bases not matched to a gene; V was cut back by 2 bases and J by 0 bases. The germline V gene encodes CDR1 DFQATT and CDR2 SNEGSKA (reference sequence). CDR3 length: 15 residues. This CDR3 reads CSARLTGDSSYEQYF. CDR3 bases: TGCAGTGCTAGACTGACAGGGGACTCCTCCTACGAGCAGTACTTC.

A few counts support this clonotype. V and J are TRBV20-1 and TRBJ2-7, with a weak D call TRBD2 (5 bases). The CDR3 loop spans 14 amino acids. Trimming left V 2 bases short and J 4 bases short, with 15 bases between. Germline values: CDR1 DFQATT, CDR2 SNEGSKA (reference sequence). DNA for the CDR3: TGCAGTGCTAGACGGGAAGACTATTGGTACGAGCAGTACTTC. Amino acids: CSARREDYWYEQYF.

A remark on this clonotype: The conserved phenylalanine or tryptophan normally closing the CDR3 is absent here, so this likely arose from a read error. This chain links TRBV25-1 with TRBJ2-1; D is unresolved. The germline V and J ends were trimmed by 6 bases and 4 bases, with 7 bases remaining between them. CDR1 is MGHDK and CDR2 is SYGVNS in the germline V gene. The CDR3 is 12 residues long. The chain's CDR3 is CASRETYNEQFL. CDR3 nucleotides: TGTGCCAGCAGGGAAACATACAATGAGCAGTTCCTC.

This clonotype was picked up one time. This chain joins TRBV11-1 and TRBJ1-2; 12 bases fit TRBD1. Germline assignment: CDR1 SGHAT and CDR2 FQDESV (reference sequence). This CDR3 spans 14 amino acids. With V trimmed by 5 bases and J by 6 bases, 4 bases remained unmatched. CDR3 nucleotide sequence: TGTGCCAGCAGCCCCCGGGACAGGGGGCATGGCTACACCTTC. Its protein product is CASSPRDRGHGYTF.

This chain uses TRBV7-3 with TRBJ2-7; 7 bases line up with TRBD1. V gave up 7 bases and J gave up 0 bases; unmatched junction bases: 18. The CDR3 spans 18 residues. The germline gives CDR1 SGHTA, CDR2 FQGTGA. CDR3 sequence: CASTIRHSGTEDSYEQYF. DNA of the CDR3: TGTGCCAGCACCATCCGCCACTCCGGGACAGAAGACTCCTACGAGCAGTACTTC. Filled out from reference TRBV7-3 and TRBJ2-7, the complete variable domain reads GAGVSQTPSNKVTEKGKYVELRCDPISGHTALYWYRQSLGQGPEFLIYFQGTGAADDSGLPNDRFFAVRPEGSVSTLKIQRTERGDSAVYLCASTIRHSGTEDSYEQYFGPGTRLTVT.

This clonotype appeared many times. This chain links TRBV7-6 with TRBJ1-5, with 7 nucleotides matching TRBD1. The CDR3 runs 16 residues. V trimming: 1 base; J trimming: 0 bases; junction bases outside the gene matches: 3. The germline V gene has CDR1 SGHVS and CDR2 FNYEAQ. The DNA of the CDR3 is TGTGCCAGCAGCTTAGGACAGGGAGGTAGCAATCAGCCCCAGCATTTT. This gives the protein CASSLGQGGSNQPQHF.

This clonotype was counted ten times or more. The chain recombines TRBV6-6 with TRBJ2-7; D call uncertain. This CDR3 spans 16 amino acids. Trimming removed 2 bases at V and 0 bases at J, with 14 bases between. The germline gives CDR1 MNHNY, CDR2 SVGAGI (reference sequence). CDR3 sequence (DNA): TGTGCCAGCAGTTACGCCGCGCAGCCCTCCTCCTACGAGCAGTACTTC. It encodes CASSYAAQPSSYEQYF.